One sample yielded the 22 T cell receptor beta chains listed below, sequenced in a study of blood T cell repertoires in COVID-19. The protocol was immunoSEQ multiplex PCR, while the TCRdb copy is restricted to in-frame clones and leaves out a portion. The table lists roughly 200,000 clones, around 76% of them singletons. Sequences were obtained from peripheral blood. The receptors stem from a woman between 45 and 60 years old with active or convalescent COVID-19.

The V and J genes are TRBV7-3 and TRBJ2-1; D possibly corresponds to TRBD2 (5 bases). The CDR3 spans 13 residues. Per germline, CDR1 SGHTA and CDR2 FQGTGA. V lost 1 base, J lost 7 bases, and 8 bases lay in between. Here the CDR3 reads CASSLSRRNEQFF. The CDR3 DNA reads TGTGCCAGCAGCTTAAGTAGGAGGAATGAGCAGTTCTTC.

The rearrangement uses TRBV27 and TRBJ2-2; 8 bases fit TRBD2. The junction had 3 bases not matched to a gene; V was cut back by 3 bases and J by 3 bases. This CDR3 is 15 amino acids long. Per germline, CDR1 MNHEY and CDR2 SMNVEV (reference sequence). CDR3 coding DNA: TGTGCCAGCAGTTTCTGGCGGGAGGACACCGGGGAGCTGTTTTTT. The encoded protein is CASSFWREDTGELFF.

This sequence joins TRBV18 and TRBJ2-2, with 13 bases aligning to TRBD2. Germline V gene lookup returns CDR1 KGHSH and CDR2 LQKENI. With 2 bases clipped from V and 3 bases from J, the junction kept 0 bases outside the gene matches. CDR3 size: 16 residues. DNA for the CDR3: TGTGCCAGCTCACCAGGACTAGCGGGGGACACCGGGGAGCTGTTTTTT. This encodes CASSPGLAGDTGELFF.

CDR3 DNA: TGTGCCAGCAGCCTCCGCCTACAGGGGGCGACTGAAGCTTTCTTT. Translated: CASSLRLQGATEAFF. The chain has TRBV28 and TRBJ1-1; 9 bases agree with TRBD1. V lost 6 bases, J lost 5 bases, and 10 bases stayed unmatched. Germline-derived CDR1 and CDR2 are MDHEN and SYDVKM. This CDR3 is 15 amino acids long.

The chain has TRBV4-2 and TRBJ1-4, with 7 bases aligning to TRBD1. With V trimmed by 1 base and J by 0 bases, 5 bases remained unmatched. This CDR3 region has 17 residues. Germline V gives CDR1 LGHNA, CDR2 YNFKEQ. CDR3: CASSQGLGGPTNEKLFF. The DNA of the CDR3 is TGTGCCAGCAGCCAAGGGTTAGGGGGCCCAACTAATGAAAAACTGTTTTTT.

The V call is TRBV6-5, the J call TRBJ2-7, with TRBD2 as a possible D gene (5 bases). Trimming took 5 bases from V and 3 from J, leaving 14 bases between them. CDR1 is MNHEY, CDR2 SVGAGI, per germline. The CDR3 consists of 14 residues. The chain's CDR3 is CASSPDLSLYEQYF. CDR3 nucleotides: TGTGCCAGCAGTCCGGACTTGTCCCTCTACGAGCAGTACTTC.

The chain uses TRBV7-2 and TRBJ2-7; 11 nucleotides match TRBD1. The trim removed 1 base at V and 6 bases at J, leaving 8 bases unmatched. Germline CDR1 is SGHTA and CDR2 is FQGNSA. The CDR3 covers 16 residues. CDR3 sequence reads: CASSLDVGQGGLEQYF. CDR3 DNA: TGTGCCAGCAGCTTAGACGTGGGACAGGGGGGCCTCGAGCAGTACTTC.

The chain recombines TRBV29-1 with TRBJ1-4, with 7 bases matching TRBD1. CDR3 length: 13 amino acids. Per germline, CDR1 SQVTM and CDR2 ANQGSEA. V lost 5 bases to trimming and J lost 7 bases; unmatched junction nucleotides: 7. CDR3 sequence: CSVRGQLTEKLFF. The CDR3 region has the DNA TGCAGCGTTAGGGGACAGTTAACTGAAAAACTGTTTTTT.

The chain carries TRBV27 and TRBJ2-5, with D possibly matching TRBD2 (5 bases). Germline V lookup: CDR1 MNHEY, CDR2 SMNVEV (reference sequence). This CDR3 has 13 residues. V lost 6 bases and J lost 9, with 17 bases in between. The CDR3 spells CASRPGGTSAQYF. The DNA of the CDR3 is TGTGCCAGCAGGCCCGGAGGCACGAGCGCCCAGTACTTC.

This chain links TRBV9 with TRBJ1-1, with a tentative D call TRBD1 (6 bases). Germline CDR1 SGDLS, CDR2 YYNGEE. Trimming pared 3 bases from V and 5 bases from J, leaving 8 bases between. This CDR3 contains 12 residues. CDR3 sequence (DNA): TGTGCCAGCAGCGCTACAGGGACTGAAGCTTTCTTT. Amino acid sequence: CASSATGTEAFF.

The sample holds a few counts of this clone. CDR3 protein: CASSGTNYNEQFF. CDR3 nucleotide sequence: TGCGCCAGCTCCGGGACTAATTACAATGAGCAGTTCTTC. V gene TRBV5-1 combines with J gene TRBJ2-1; 7 bases align to TRBD2. V lost 7 bases to trimming and J lost 4 bases; unmatched junction nucleotides: 5. The CDR3 is made up of 13 amino acids. CDR1 is SGHRS and CDR2 is YFSETQ in the germline V gene.

This clone was seen just once. The V and J genes are TRBV27 and TRBJ2-7, with TRBD1 matching 10 bases. CDR3 length: 13 residues. Germline V gene data show CDR1 as MNHEY and CDR2 as SMNVEV (reference sequence). The V gene end was trimmed by 3 bases and the J gene end by 6 bases; junction bases not matched to a gene: 2. The CDR3 is CASSLTGGIEQYF. CDR3 coding DNA: TGTGCCAGCAGTTTGACAGGGGGCATCGAGCAGTACTTC.

The chain combines TRBV27 with TRBJ2-3; tentative D call: TRBD1 (6 bases). Germline CDR1 MNHEY, CDR2 SMNVEV (reference sequence). Trimming removed 4 bases from V and 2 bases from J, with 10 bases in between. CDR3 size: 14 residues. The CDR3 DNA is TGTGCCAGCAGTTCAAGGACAGACACAGATACGCAGTATTTT. Protein product: CASSSRTDTDTQYF.

The rearrangement links TRBV6-2 or TRBV6-3 to TRBJ1-4; the D gene is possibly TRBD1 (5 bases). The germline CDR1 and CDR2 sequences are MNHEY and SVGEGT. The V end lost 5 bases, the J end lost 7 bases, and 17 bases lay between the germline ends. The CDR3 has 15 residues. DNA for the CDR3: TGTGCCAGCAGTGATAAGGGCGGGACGAGTGAAAAACTGTTTTTT. Amino acid sequence: CASSDKGGTSEKLFF.

The CDR3 DNA sequence: TGTGCCAGCAGTGAAGGACAGGCCAACCTTGGGTATGGCTACACCTTC. This translates into CASSEGQANLGYGYTF. The chain uses TRBV2 and TRBJ1-2, with D perhaps matching TRBD1 (6 bases). V lost 1 base and J lost 5, with 17 bases in between. The CDR3 extends over 16 amino acids. Germline lookup yields CDR1 SNHLY and CDR2 FYNNEI.

The chain joins TRBV4-2 to TRBJ1-2, with D possibly being TRBD1 (5 bases). The CDR3 length is 17 residues. The V end lost 1 base, the J end lost 1 base, and 16 bases lay between the germline ends. Germline-derived CDR1 and CDR2 are LGHNA and YNFKEQ. The CDR3 bases are TGTGCCAGCAGCCAAGTATCCGGGGGGGGACTTAACTATGGCTACACCTTC. This sequence encodes CASSQVSGGGLNYGYTF.

With regard to this clone: Mismatch with germline at one junction end may stem from a read error. The CDR3 DNA sequence: TGTGCCCCCAGTGACAGAGGGGGGGCGGGGCTTACCTACAATGAGCAGTTCTTC. It yields the protein CAPSDRGGAGLTYNEQFF. The J gene is TRBJ2-1, the V gene TRBV24-1; TRBD2 is a possible D gene (7 bases). The CDR3 covers 18 residues. Germline CDR1 is KGHDR and CDR2 is SFDVKD.

The chain combines TRBV5-1 with TRBJ2-5, with D possibly being TRBD1 (6 bases). This CDR3 has 14 residues. The V end lost 4 bases, the J end lost 2 bases, and 12 bases lay between the germline ends. From germline, CDR1 is SGHRS and CDR2 YFSETQ. CDR3 sequence (DNA): TGCGCCAGCAGCGCCGGACAGTCACAAGAGACCCAGTACTTC. It encodes CASSAGQSQETQYF.

Of note for this clone: A much larger clone differs from this one at a single base, so this may be a read error. Other DNA sequences in this sample translate to the same CDR3. The rearrangement uses TRBV7-2 and TRBJ1-1; possible D gene TRBD1, 5 bases. Trimming pared 2 bases from V and 1 base from J, leaving 11 bases between. Per the germline V gene, CDR1 is SGHTA and CDR2 is FQGNSA. This CDR3 comprises 15 residues. The CDR3 protein is CASSLKGVTNTEAFF. CDR3 nucleotides: TGTGCCAGCAGCTTAAAAGGGGTTACGAACACTGAAGCTTTCTTT.

This clone occurred once. The chain is built from TRBV6-7 and TRBJ1-2; a possible D gene is TRBD1 (5 bases). TRBV6-7 is classed as an ORF, of uncertain function. The germline V and J ends were trimmed by 2 bases and 7 bases, with 8 bases remaining between them. This CDR3 region has 12 residues. CDR3 DNA sequence: TGTGCCAGCAGTTACGACGGGGGTGGCTACACCTTC. It specifies CASSYDGGGYTF.

The rearrangement links TRBV9 to TRBJ2-3; 8 bases match TRBD2. Looked up from germline, CDR1 is SGDLS and CDR2 is YYNGEE. V was clipped by 4 bases and J by 4 bases; unmatched bases: 11. The CDR3 runs 16 residues. The CDR3 region is CASSPKSGGGPDTQYF. The CDR3 DNA sequence: TGTGCCAGCAGCCCAAAAAGTGGCGGGGGGCCAGATACGCAGTATTTT.

Here the CDR3 reads CASSLSGQGYGYTF. The CDR3 coding sequence is TGTGCCAGCAGTTTATCGGGACAGGGCTATGGCTACACCTTC. This chain connects TRBV27 to TRBJ1-2; 9 bases fit TRBD1. V lost 0 bases and J lost 4; bases outside the gene matches: 0. The CDR3 loop spans 14 amino acids. CDR1 and CDR2 from the germline V gene are MNHEY and SMNVEV (reference sequence).